Presented here are 31 T cell receptor beta chains from one specimen sequenced in a study of shared clonotypes between healthy human individuals. Sequencing used immunoSEQ multiplex PCR; TCRdb keeps in-frame clones, though not all of them. Of about 2,500,000 clones in the sample, roughly 92% were seen once. Specimen: naive CD4+ T cells sorted from blood. Described subset: CD45RA+ positively selected. These receptors were collected from a man aged 18 to 30 in good health.

This clone came up once. This chain joins TRBV10-2 and TRBJ2-6; 7 bases are a match to TRBD1. This CDR3 region has 17 residues. V lost 5 bases to trimming and J lost 0 bases; unmatched junction nucleotides: 7. CDR1 and CDR2 (germline): WSHSY, SAAADI. The CDR3 bases are TGCGCCAGCAGTTCATGGGACAGAAGCTCTGGGGCCAACGTCCTGACTTTC. This encodes CASSSWDRSSGANVLTF.

The sample holds a few counts of this clone. The chain couples TRBV6-1 to TRBJ1-6; a weak D match, TRBD1 (5 bases). V dropped 7 bases and J dropped 8 bases, with 12 bases sitting between them. Germline V gene data show CDR1 as MNHNS and CDR2 as SASEGT. The CDR3 is 13 amino acids. CDR3 region: CASMMTDYSPLHF. DNA for the CDR3: TGTGCCAGCATGATGACAGACTATTCACCCCTCCACTTT.

This clone was seen only a few times. The rearrangement links TRBV2 to TRBJ2-7; either TRBD1 or TRBD2 may fit D (6 bases each). The V end was cut by 1 base, the J end by 6 bases, with 16 bases between. The V gene's germline CDR1 is SNHLY and CDR2 FYNNEI. The CDR3 covers 15 residues. The chain's CDR3 is CASSEGGARGTEQYF. The CDR3 coding sequence is TGTGCCAGCAGTGAAGGGGGGGCTCGAGGGACCGAGCAGTACTTC. The full variable domain, completed using reference TRBV2 and TRBJ2-7, is EPEVTQTPSHQVTQMGQEVILRCVPISNHLYFYWYRQILGQKVEFLVSFYNNEISEKSEIFDDQFSVERPDGSNFTLKIRSTKLEDSAMYFCASSEGGARGTEQYFGPGTRLTVT.

The CDR3 sequence is CASSQVPGTGDLGGDTGELFF. The CDR3, as DNA: TGCGCCAGCAGCCAGGTCCCCGGGACAGGGGATTTGGGCGGGGACACCGGGGAGCTGTTTTTT. The chain joins TRBV4-1 to TRBJ2-2, with TRBD1 identical over 10 bases. V dropped 3 bases and J dropped 3; count of bases not matched to a gene: 19. The CDR3 is 21 amino acids. Germline CDR1 and CDR2: MGHRA and YSYEKL.

V and J are TRBV7-2 and TRBJ2-1, with TRBD2 identical over 12 bases. CDR1 and CDR2 from the germline V gene are SGHTA and FQGNSA. J was trimmed by 8 bases and V by 4 bases; bases with no gene match: 9. The CDR3 is 16 residues long. The CDR3 DNA reads as TGTGCCAGCAGCTCTAAGACTAGCGGGAGTATCGATGAGCAGTTCTTC. It is translated as CASSSKTSGSIDEQFF.

A single count supports this clone. The CDR3 DNA sequence: TGTGCCAGCAGCTTAATGGGACAAATTAACACTGAAGCTTTCTTT. As protein: CASSLMGQINTEAFF. The chain links TRBV11-2 to TRBJ1-1; maybe TRBD1 (6 bases). Germline V gene data show CDR1 as SGHAT and CDR2 as FQNNGV. CDR3 length equals 15 residues. Deletions cut 2 bases from V and 2 bases from J, with 12 bases between.

This clone was seen a single time. The V and J genes are TRBV15 and TRBJ2-5; 8 bases fit TRBD2. The CDR3 covers 17 residues. Germline lookup yields CDR1 LNHNV and CDR2 YYDKDF (reference sequence). V dropped 3 bases and J dropped 2; count of bases not matched to a gene: 11. The CDR3 region is CATSSPTGTRLQETQYF. The CDR3 DNA reads as TGTGCCACCAGCAGCCCTACCGGGACTAGGCTTCAAGAGACCCAGTACTTC.

The CDR3 sequence is CAWSDNRDYEQYF. The DNA for the CDR3 is TGTGCCTGGAGTGACAACAGGGACTACGAGCAGTACTTC. The chain is built from TRBV30 and TRBJ2-7, with a tentative D call TRBD1 (6 bases). The CDR3 consists of 13 residues. CDR1 GTSNPN and CDR2 SVGIG come from the germline V gene (reference sequence). V gave up 1 base and J gave up 3 bases, with 10 bases separating them.

This clone has only one observation. The rearrangement links TRBV6-5 to TRBJ2-7; D might be TRBD1 (6 bases). Per the germline V gene, CDR1 is MNHEY and CDR2 is SVGAGI. This CDR3 spans 15 amino acids. The ends were cut back, 6 bases at V and 4 bases at J, with 19 bases in the middle. The CDR3 loop reads CASRPSGTLNYEQYF. Written as DNA, the CDR3 is TGTGCCAGCAGACCCTCCGGGACACTCAATTACGAGCAGTACTTC.

This chain links TRBV6-6 with TRBJ1-2, with D possibly TRBD1 on 5 matching bases. Looked up from germline, CDR1 is MNHNY and CDR2 is SVGAGI (reference sequence). Trimming cost V 2 bases and J 0 bases, with 13 bases left between them. The CDR3 runs to 16 residues. CDR3: CASSYPPGAANYGYTF. CDR3 in DNA: TGTGCCAGCAGTTACCCCCCCGGGGCAGCTAACTATGGCTACACCTTC.

J is TRBJ1-4 and V is TRBV7-2; no definite D call. The ends were cut back, 1 base at V and 8 bases at J, with 14 bases in the middle. The V gene's germline CDR1 is SGHTA and CDR2 FQGNSA. The CDR3 runs 15 residues. CDR3 nucleotide sequence: TGTGCCAGCAGCTTAGAGAGCCTGGGAACCGAAAAACTGTTTTTT. Translating it yields CASSLESLGTEKLFF.

The genes are TRBV11-3 and TRBJ1-1; D is undetermined. The CDR3 sequence is 13 residues long. Trimming took 0 bases from V and 1 from J, leaving 3 bases between them. Looked up from germline, CDR1 is SGHNT and CDR2 is YENEEA. The CDR3 here is CASSLDTNTEAFF. The CDR3 DNA reads TGTGCCAGCAGCTTAGATACGAACACTGAAGCTTTCTTT.

V is TRBV5-6 and J is TRBJ1-2, with a possible D match to TRBD1 (5 bases). The ends were cut back, 4 bases at V and 7 bases at J, with 11 bases in the middle. Germline CDR1 reads SGHDT; CDR2 reads YYEEEE. The length of the CDR3 is 12 residues. CDR3 amino acids: CASSTQGPGYTF. DNA of the CDR3: TGTGCCAGCAGCACGCAGGGACCTGGCTACACCTTC. Full variable domain (remainder filled in from reference TRBV5-6 and TRBJ1-2): DAGVTQSPTHLIKTRGQQVTLRCSPKSGHDTVSWYQQALGQGPQFIFQYYEEEERQRGNFPDRFSGHQFPNYSSELNVNALLLGDSALYLCASSTQGPGYTFGSGTRLTVV.

The V gene is TRBV5-6, the J gene TRBJ1-2; D not certain. Deletions cut 0 bases from V and 6 bases from J, with 15 bases between. This CDR3 is 15 amino acids long. CDR1 and CDR2 from the germline V gene are SGHDT and YYEEEE. The CDR3 DNA is TGTGCCAGCAGCTTGGCCTGGGCCCTTCCCAATGGCTACACCTTC. Its protein is CASSLAWALPNGYTF.

The chain links TRBV19 to TRBJ1-6; no definite D call. Germline loops: CDR1 LNHDA, CDR2 SQIVND (reference sequence). Between the trimmed V and J ends, which lost 6 bases and 10 bases, there was a span of 13 bases. The CDR3 runs to 13 residues. This CDR3 reads CASSPWTGSPLHF. CDR3 sequence (DNA): TGTGCCAGTAGCCCCTGGACGGGATCACCCCTCCACTTT.

This rearrangement joins TRBV6-5 to TRBJ2-4; 10 bases align to TRBD2. Losses at the gene ends were 6 bases for V and 6 bases for J; bases not matched to a gene: 5. Germline values: CDR1 MNHEY, CDR2 SVGAGI. The CDR3 extends over 14 amino acids. The CDR3 nucleotides are TGTGCCAGCAGATCTAGCGGGAGCCCAAACATTCAGTACTTC. Residues: CASRSSGSPNIQYF.

The chain carries TRBV19 and TRBJ1-4; no firm D call. The germline V gene encodes CDR1 LNHDA and CDR2 SQIVND (reference sequence). CDR3 size: 15 residues. V was shortened by 5 bases and J by 2 bases, with 12 bases between the two germline ends. CDR3 sequence (DNA): TGTGCCAGTAGTCCGTGGGCTACGACTAATGAAAAACTGTTTTTT. This encodes CASSPWATTNEKLFF.

The rearrangement links TRBV6-5 to TRBJ1-6, with a possible D match to TRBD1 (5 bases). V was cut by 2 bases and J by 6 bases, with 14 bases left in between. The CDR3 has 16 residues. Germline lookup yields CDR1 MNHEY and CDR2 SVGAGI. CDR3 coding DNA: TGTGCCAGCAGTTACGCCGCAGACAGCCCTAATTCACCCCTCCACTTT. Its translation: CASSYAADSPNSPLHF.

The rearrangement uses TRBV10-3 and TRBJ1-5; 7 positions agree with TRBD1. Germline trimming cut 6 bases from V and 2 bases from J; bases unmatched to any gene: 7. The CDR3 totals 15 residues. The germline V gene encodes CDR1 ENHRY and CDR2 SYGVKD. CDR3 residues: CAISLDRAGNQPQHF. The CDR3 DNA is TGTGCCATCAGCCTCGACAGGGCCGGCAATCAGCCCCAGCATTTT.

The chain uses TRBV2 and TRBJ2-2, with a weak D call TRBD2 (6 bases). The CDR3 is 14 amino acids. V was trimmed by 6 bases and J by 4 bases, leaving 12 bases between them. CDR1 and CDR2 from the germline V gene are SNHLY and FYNNEI. CDR3 protein: CASRGTLTTGELFF. The CDR3 nucleotides read TGTGCCAGCAGGGGGACTCTGACCACCGGGGAGCTGTTTTTT.

The V and J genes are TRBV4-1 and TRBJ1-4, with 9 bases aligning to TRBD1. The CDR3 is 16 amino acids. Unmatched junction bases numbered 12, after V lost 6 bases and J lost 7 bases. Germline loops: CDR1 MGHRA, CDR2 YSYEKL. The CDR3 sequence is CASRAGQGWVSEKLFF. CDR3 nucleotide sequence: TGCGCCAGCAGGGCGGGACAGGGTTGGGTTTCTGAAAAACTGTTTTTT.

The chain has TRBV19 and TRBJ2-5; maybe TRBD1 (7 bases). The ends were cut back, 5 bases at V and 0 bases at J, with 13 bases in the middle. Germline V CDR1 and CDR2: LNHDA, SQIVND (reference sequence). CDR3 size: 15 residues. CDR3 in DNA: TGTGCCAGTAGTGCGGGGACAGTGTACCAAGAGACCCAGTACTTC. Its translation is CASSAGTVYQETQYF.

The genes are TRBV6-6 and TRBJ1-2; 8 bases match TRBD1. V was clipped by 6 bases and J by 7 bases; unmatched bases: 7. Germline-derived CDR1 and CDR2 are MNHNY and SVGAGI (reference sequence). The CDR3 spans 13 residues. CDR3 bases: TGTGCCAGCAGCCCGTGGACAGGGTCTGGCTACACCTTC. Translation: CASSPWTGSGYTF.

This sequence joins TRBV14 and TRBJ2-4; 16 bases match TRBD2. CDR1 and CDR2 from the germline V gene are SGHDN and FVKESK. The CDR3 totals 21 residues. With V trimmed by 0 bases and J by 2 bases, 10 bases remained unmatched. CDR3 coding DNA: TGTGCCAGCAGCCAAGATCACCCCGGGACTAGCGGGAGGGCGACCAAAAACATTCAGTACTTC. Translating it yields CASSQDHPGTSGRATKNIQYF.

CDR3 region: CASSSTVIYEQYF. The CDR3, as DNA: TGTGCCAGCAGCTCGACAGTGATCTACGAGCAGTACTTC. V usage is TRBV7-2 and J usage is TRBJ2-7, with a weak D call TRBD1 (5 bases). The CDR3 is 13 residues long. V dropped 4 bases and J dropped 3 bases, with 10 bases sitting between them. The germline V gene has CDR1 SGHTA and CDR2 FQGNSA.

The rearrangement links TRBV6-6 to TRBJ2-1, with TRBD1 matching over 12 bases. With 5 bases clipped from V and 7 bases from J, the junction kept 6 bases outside the gene matches. There are 15 residues in the CDR3. The germline gives CDR1 MNHNY, CDR2 SVGAGI (reference sequence). CDR3 DNA sequence: TGTGCCAGCAGTCCCGGGACAGGGGGCGTGAATGAGCAGTTCTTC. Translated: CASSPGTGGVNEQFF.

This chain uses TRBV7-9 with TRBJ2-7; D is possibly TRBD2 (6 bases). V was cut by 0 bases and J by 2 bases, with 11 bases left in between. CDR3 length: 15 residues. From germline, CDR1 is SEHNR and CDR2 FQNEAQ (reference sequence). CDR3 region: CASSLASGLPYEQYF. DNA for the CDR3: TGTGCCAGCAGCTTAGCTAGCGGCCTCCCCTACGAGCAGTACTTC.

This clone occurred once. This chain links TRBV6-1 with TRBJ2-1; D assignment may be TRBD1 or TRBD2 (5 bases each). This CDR3 has 15 residues. The ends were cut back, 3 bases at V and 6 bases at J, with 15 bases in the middle. In germline, CDR1 is MNHNS, CDR2 SASEGT. DNA of the CDR3: TGTGCCAGCAGTGACTGGGGGTCAGTCTCCAATGAGCAGTTCTTC. It yields the protein CASSDWGSVSNEQFF.

The chain combines TRBV7-8 with TRBJ1-1; D uncertain. The germline gives CDR1 SGHVS, CDR2 FQNEAQ. The CDR3 covers 14 residues. V lost 4 bases to trimming and J lost 3 bases, with 12 bases between them. CDR3 bases: TGTGCCAGCAGCTACGTTAGGTCGGACACTGAAGCTTTCTTT. The encoded protein is CASSYVRSDTEAFF.

The chain employs TRBV5-4 and TRBJ2-5; 13 bases are shared with TRBD2. The CDR3 runs to 15 residues. The germline V gene encodes CDR1 SGHNT and CDR2 YYREEE (reference sequence). V shed 10 bases, J shed 4 bases, and the junction held 10 bases outside the gene matches. CDR3 amino acids: CAAYSRLAGGETQYF. CDR3 in DNA: TGTGCCGCCTACAGCCGACTAGCGGGAGGAGAGACCCAGTACTTC.

This chain connects TRBV19 to TRBJ1-5; 8 positions agree with TRBD1. V gave up 7 bases and J gave up 7 bases; unmatched junction bases: 9. Germline V lookup: CDR1 LNHDA, CDR2 SQIVND (reference sequence). The CDR3 sequence is 14 residues long. CDR3 sequence: CASNQGARGQPQHF. DNA for the CDR3: TGTGCCAGTAATCAGGGGGCGAGAGGGCAGCCCCAGCATTTT.